One sample yielded the 25 T cell receptor beta chains listed below, sequenced in a study of monozygotic twins with inflammatory bowel disease. TCRdb reprocessed the 5' RACE reads, keeping one entry per CDR3 protein, no DNA. This specimen shows some 90,000 distinct CDR3 sequences; the ten leading clones hold 6.5% to 9%. Source material: blood. All receptors come from a human donor with ulcerative colitis or Crohn's disease, or a healthy co-twin of an affected twin (not recorded which).

The V gene is TRBV20-1, the J gene TRBJ2-7; with no DNA, the TCRdb D assignment of TRBD1 cannot be verified. The CDR3 has 14 residues. Germline V lookup: CDR1 DFQATT, CDR2 SNEGSKA (reference sequence). Here the CDR3 reads CSAGSGPGSYEQYF.

The chain recombines TRBV5-1 with TRBJ2-2. Germline CDR1 reads SGHRS; CDR2 reads YFSETQ. The CDR3 has 14 amino acids. CDR3 loop: CASSRARDTGELFF.

The chain uses TRBV3-1 and TRBJ1-1; TCRdb calls TRBD1, which cannot be checked without DNA. The CDR3 runs to 15 residues. Germline assignment: CDR1 LGHDT and CDR2 YNNKEL (reference sequence). The CDR3 sequence is CASSQPGQMNTEAFF.

This chain links TRBV18 with TRBJ2-7; TCRdb's assignment of TRBD1 cannot be checked, as there is no DNA. The CDR3 runs 13 residues. CDR1 KGHSH and CDR2 LQKENI come from the germline V gene. The CDR3 protein is CASSPRDTLEQYF.

The rearrangement joins TRBV29-1 to TRBJ2-1; TCRdb's D call of TRBD1 is untestable without DNA. The germline V gene has CDR1 SQVTM and CDR2 ANQGSEA. CDR3 length: 11 amino acids. The CDR3 sequence is CSGGRGNEQFF.

This chain joins TRBV7-9 and TRBJ1-4; the D call of TRBD1 rests on TCRdb alone, since no DNA is present to check it. The CDR3 totals 17 residues. CDR1 and CDR2 from the germline V gene are SEHNR and FQNEAQ (reference sequence). The CDR3 protein is CASSHPLNRGANEKLFF. Supplemented by reference TRBV7-9 and TRBJ1-4, the full variable domain reads DTGVSQNPRHKITKRGQNVTFRCDPISEHNRLYWYRQTLGQGPEFLTYFQNEAQLEKSRLLSDRFSAERPKGSFSTLEIQRTEQGDSAMYLCASSHPLNRGANEKLFFGSGTQLSVL.

The chain's CDR3 is CASSLRGAPSTEAFF. The J gene is TRBJ1-1, the V gene TRBV5-6; TCRdb designates TRBD1, a call that cannot be tested without DNA. Looked up from germline, CDR1 is SGHDT and CDR2 is YYEEEE. The CDR3 is made up of 15 amino acids.

The chain couples TRBV24-1 to TRBJ1-5; lacking DNA, the TRBD1 call made by TCRdb goes unchecked. This CDR3 comprises 12 residues. The germline V gene encodes CDR1 KGHDR and CDR2 SFDVKD. This CDR3 is CATQGGDQPQHF.

The chain carries TRBV6-5 and TRBJ1-1; without DNA, the TCRdb call of TRBD1 cannot be checked. The CDR3 length is 15 residues. The germline CDR1 and CDR2 sequences are MNHEY and SVGAGI. The CDR3 region is CASSYLGAPGTEAFF.

The CDR3 loop is CSAAPGSYEQYF. The chain joins TRBV20-1 to TRBJ2-7; the TCRdb D gene call, TRBD1, has no DNA to confirm it. The germline V gene has CDR1 DFQATT and CDR2 SNEGSKA (reference sequence). The length of the CDR3 is 12 residues.

J is TRBJ2-3 and V is TRBV7-2; there is no DNA to check the TCRdb D call of TRBD2. Germline V gene lookup returns CDR1 SGHTA and CDR2 FQGNSA. This CDR3 contains 15 residues. CDR3 loop: CASSSAGGSTDTQYF.

The chain joins TRBV20-1 to TRBJ1-2; TCRdb reports TRBD1, a call that lacks DNA to check it against. The CDR3 loop spans 14 amino acids. CDR1 DFQATT and CDR2 SNEGSKA come from the germline V gene (reference sequence). The chain's CDR3 is CSADSSGGAEGYTF.

The chain has TRBV18 and TRBJ1-4; without DNA, the TCRdb call of TRBD1 cannot be checked. This CDR3 comprises 13 residues. Germline V gene lookup returns CDR1 KGHSH and CDR2 LQKENI. This chain's CDR3 is CASSPARQEKLFF.

The chain recombines TRBV29-1 with TRBJ1-2. This CDR3 spans 13 amino acids. CDR1 SQVTM and CDR2 ANQGSEA come from the germline V gene. The CDR3 loop reads CSVESSGSYGYTF.

The CDR3 protein is CASSLLSGTGEKLFF. The rearrangement uses TRBV5-1 and TRBJ1-4; TCRdb calls TRBD1, which cannot be checked without DNA. The CDR3 runs to 15 residues. The germline V gene encodes CDR1 SGHRS and CDR2 YFSETQ.

This rearrangement joins TRBV3-1 to TRBJ1-2; TCRdb indicates TRBD1, and absent DNA this call remains unverified. The CDR3 is made up of 18 amino acids. Germline V lookup: CDR1 LGHDT, CDR2 YNNKEL (reference sequence). The chain's CDR3 is CASSQDDEAYGTGNGYTF.

The chain links TRBV7-9 to TRBJ1-6; the D call from TCRdb, TRBD1, cannot be confirmed without DNA. Looked up from germline, CDR1 is SEHNR and CDR2 is FQNEAQ (reference sequence). The CDR3 is 15 residues long. CDR3 residues: CASSPPGTARSPLHF.

V gene TRBV20-1 combines with J gene TRBJ2-7; TCRdb gives TRBD1 as the D gene, but with no DNA this cannot be confirmed. CDR3 length equals 17 residues. Germline CDR1 DFQATT, CDR2 SNEGSKA (reference sequence). This CDR3 reads CSARVGAVTGLSYEQYF.

The CDR3 here is CASSINPGSYGYTF. The J gene is TRBJ1-2, the V gene TRBV5-8; the D gene TCRdb calls, TRBD1, cannot be checked with no DNA. CDR1 is SGHTS and CDR2 is YDEGEE in the germline V gene. The CDR3 is 14 residues long. The complete variable domain, with remaining parts taken from reference TRBV5-8 and TRBJ1-2, reads EAGVTQSPTHLIKTRGQQATLRCSPISGHTSVYWYQQALGLGLQFLLWYDEGEERNRGNFPPRFSGRQFPNYSSELNVNALELEDSALYLCASSINPGSYGYTFGSGTRLTVV.

This CDR3 is CASSYSGTNYGYTF. The V and J genes are TRBV6-5 and TRBJ1-2. The CDR3 loop spans 14 amino acids. Per germline, CDR1 MNHEY and CDR2 SVGAGI.

The J gene is TRBJ2-7, the V gene TRBV4-1; TCRdb outputs TRBD1, but without DNA this stays unchecked. Per the germline V gene, CDR1 is MGHRA and CDR2 is YSYEKL. This CDR3 spans 14 amino acids. CDR3 protein: CASSRDRGNYEQYF.

The V call is TRBV20-1, the J call TRBJ2-3; checking the TCRdb D call of TRBD1 is not possible without DNA. The V gene's germline CDR1 is DFQATT and CDR2 SNEGSKA (reference sequence). The CDR3 length is 16 residues. The CDR3 loop reads CSATDRTAGRTDTQYF.

The V and J genes are TRBV5-1 and TRBJ2-2; there is no DNA to check the TCRdb D call of TRBD1. Germline values: CDR1 SGHRS, CDR2 YFSETQ. CDR3 size: 15 residues. CDR3 residues: CASSQTGQNTGELFF.

V usage is TRBV19 and J usage is TRBJ1-1. The CDR3 is made up of 13 amino acids. CDR1 LNHDA and CDR2 SQIVND come from the germline V gene (reference sequence). The CDR3 region is CASTFAERTEAFF.

J is TRBJ2-7 and V is TRBV5-4; absent DNA, TCRdb's TRBD2 call cannot be checked. This CDR3 region has 14 residues. Germline V CDR1 and CDR2: SGHNT, YYREEE (reference sequence). Here the CDR3 reads CASSPRDSGYEQYF.